The 21 T cell receptor beta chains listed next were all sequenced from one sample in a study of shared clonotypes between healthy human individuals. This table comes from immunoSEQ multiplex PCR, and its TCRdb copy is limited to in-frame clones, with some not included. The sample records about 2 million clones, approximately 94% being singletons. The naive CD8 fraction comprised CD45RO-negative cells positively selected for CCR7 and excluded terminally differentiated effector memory CD45RA+ cells. The sequencing input was naive CD8+ T cells sorted from blood. Source of these receptors: a man between 18 and 35 years old in good health.

The chain recombines TRBV7-9 with TRBJ2-5, with D possibly being TRBD2 (6 bases). CDR1 is SEHNR and CDR2 is FQNEAQ in the germline V gene (reference sequence). The CDR3 covers 15 residues. V was trimmed by 4 bases and J by 5 bases, leaving 17 bases between them. This chain's CDR3 is CASSSIRDSIETQYF. In nucleotides, the CDR3 is TGTGCCAGCAGCTCGATCCGGGACTCCATCGAGACCCAGTACTTC.

This chain connects TRBV5-4 to TRBJ2-1, with D unclear. Germline lookup yields CDR1 SGHNT and CDR2 YYREEE (reference sequence). This CDR3 comprises 16 residues. Trimming took off 0 bases at V and 0 bases at J, with 10 bases between the two ends. DNA for the CDR3: TGTGCCAGCAGCTTGGAGGGCACGAGCTCCTACAATGAGCAGTTCTTC. Translating gives CASSLEGTSSYNEQFF.

CDR3 DNA sequence: TGTGCCAGCAGCTCCGAAGCATACACTGAAGCTTTCTTT. Translating gives CASSSEAYTEAFF. The chain couples TRBV11-2 to TRBJ1-1; D unclear. Germline loops: CDR1 SGHAT, CDR2 FQNNGV. Trimming removed 4 bases from V and 3 bases from J, with 9 bases in between. The CDR3 runs to 13 residues.

CDR3 sequence (DNA): TGTGCCAGCAGTCAAGGGGGACAGGGGCAAGAGACCCAGTACTTC. Protein: CASSQGGQGQETQYF. This chain uses TRBV27 with TRBJ2-5; 10 nucleotides line up with TRBD1. Germline assignment: CDR1 MNHEY and CDR2 SMNVEV (reference sequence). The CDR3 extends over 15 amino acids. Trimming cost V 5 bases and J 2 bases; bases outside gene matches: 5.

This chain links TRBV13 with TRBJ2-7; D unclear. Trimming left V 1 base short and J 2 bases short, with 6 bases between. The CDR3 totals 13 residues. CDR1 is PRHDT and CDR2 is FYEKMQ in the germline V gene (reference sequence). This CDR3 is CASSLDSTYEQYF. The DNA of the CDR3 is TGTGCCAGCAGCTTAGACTCGACCTACGAGCAGTACTTC.

The rearrangement uses TRBV7-9 and TRBJ2-7; D could derive from TRBD1 or TRBD2 (7 bases each). Germline loops: CDR1 SEHNR, CDR2 FQNEAQ (reference sequence). The CDR3 sequence is 16 residues long. V lost 6 bases, J lost 4 bases, and 22 bases lay in between. As DNA, the CDR3 is TGTGCCAGCAGTAATCCCCCGGGGGGACAGCCATACGAGCAGTACTTC. It translates to CASSNPPGGQPYEQYF.

The chain is built from TRBV11-2 and TRBJ2-7; D remains ambiguous. Germline V gene data show CDR1 as SGHAT and CDR2 as FQNNGV. The CDR3 is made up of 10 amino acids. V was clipped by 5 bases and J by 9 bases, with 8 bases between them. The chain's CDR3 is CASSDRVQYF. The DNA of the CDR3 is TGTGCCAGCAGCGACCGGGTGCAGTACTTC.

This rearrangement joins TRBV4-1 to TRBJ2-2; D is perhaps TRBD1 or TRBD2 (5 bases each). Germline V gene lookup returns CDR1 MGHRA and CDR2 YSYEKL. The CDR3 covers 13 residues. The V end lost 5 bases, the J end lost 4 bases, and 8 bases lay between the germline ends. This CDR3 is CASSSGTTGELFF. The CDR3 DNA sequence: TGCGCCAGCAGCTCCGGGACCACCGGGGAGCTGTTTTTT.

This chain joins TRBV7-9 and TRBJ2-5, with 11 bases identical to TRBD2. This CDR3 region has 17 residues. From germline, CDR1 is SEHNR and CDR2 FQNEAQ (reference sequence). V was pared by 5 bases and J by 9 bases, with 17 bases of the junction left unmatched. CDR3 loop: CASSPPILAGAPMAQYF. Here the CDR3 DNA reads TGTGCCAGCAGCCCGCCCATACTAGCGGGAGCTCCAATGGCCCAGTACTTC.

This clone was detected only a few times. The J gene is TRBJ2-7, the V gene TRBV28; 10 bases map to TRBD2. The germline gives CDR1 MDHEN, CDR2 SYDVKM. This CDR3 has 12 residues. V shed 10 bases, J shed 3 bases, and the junction held 3 bases outside the gene matches. CDR3 sequence (DNA): TGTGCCACTAGCGGGGGCTACTACGAGCAGTACTTC. Amino acid sequence: CATSGGYYEQYF.

In this sample, this clone turned up once. The junction differs from germline at one of its ends, possibly a read error. J is TRBJ2-3 and V is TRBV7-7; the D is unclear. The CDR3 length is 14 residues. Germline CDR1 is SSHAT and CDR2 is FNYEAQ (reference sequence). CDR3 region: CASSLDGGTDTQYF. The CDR3 bases are TGTGCTAGCAGCTTAGATGGGGGCACAGATACGCAGTATTTT.

The V gene is TRBV29-1, the J gene TRBJ2-1, with TRBD2 matching over 7 bases. Germline loops: CDR1 SQVTM, CDR2 ANQGSEA. Losses at the gene ends were 7 bases for V and 5 bases for J; bases not matched to a gene: 11. This CDR3 region has 14 residues. The CDR3 DNA reads as TGCAGCGCAGAGGGTACTAGCGCCCACAATGAGCAGTTCTTC. Translating gives CSAEGTSAHNEQFF.

The chain carries TRBV6-5 and TRBJ1-1, with unresolved D. CDR3 length: 13 residues. Germline CDR1 reads MNHEY; CDR2 reads SVGAGI. Trimming took off 6 bases at V and 0 bases at J, with 8 bases between the two ends. In nucleotides, the CDR3 is TGTGCCAGCAGGGAAGCTTTGAACACTGAAGCTTTCTTT. This encodes CASREALNTEAFF.

With respect to this clone: At one of its ends the junction is not consistent with the germline gene, which may arise from a read error. This chain connects TRBV2 to TRBJ2-7; TRBD1 matches at 9 bases. In germline, CDR1 is SNHLY, CDR2 FYNNEI. This CDR3 region has 11 residues. CDR3 bases: TGTGCCAGCAGCGAACGCGGGACAGGGAAGTTC. Translated, it gives CASSERGTGKF.

The CDR3 region has the DNA TGCGCCAGCAGCCAAGAAGCCCTAGCGGGAGAAATAGATACGCAGTATTTT. This gives the protein CASSQEALAGEIDTQYF. The chain employs TRBV4-3 and TRBJ2-3; 10 bases agree with TRBD2. This CDR3 spans 17 amino acids. Germline CDR1 reads LGHNA; CDR2 reads YSLEER. V was pared by 0 bases and J by 5 bases, with 8 bases of the junction left unmatched.

J is TRBJ2-1 and V is TRBV5-1; the D gene is possibly TRBD2 (5 bases). V gave up 4 bases and J gave up 6 bases, with 11 bases separating them. The CDR3 has 13 amino acids. The V gene's germline CDR1 is SGHRS and CDR2 YFSETQ. The CDR3 coding sequence is TGCGCCAGCAGCGTGGGAGACGTCAATGAGCAGTTCTTC. Residues: CASSVGDVNEQFF. Variable domain in full (rest from reference TRBV5-1 and TRBJ2-1): KAGVTQTPRYLIKTRGQQVTLSCSPISGHRSVSWYQQTPGQGLQFLFEYFSETQRNKGNFPGRFSGRQFSNSRSEMNVSTLELGDSALYLCASSVGDVNEQFFGPGTRLTVL.

The rearrangement uses TRBV10-3 and TRBJ1-2; D possibly corresponds to TRBD1 (5 bases). This CDR3 contains 15 residues. In germline, CDR1 is ENHRY, CDR2 SYGVKD. V was clipped by 2 bases and J by 4 bases, with 14 bases between them. The CDR3 DNA is TGTGCCATCAGTGAGCCGACAGAGGAGGGCTATGGCTACACCTTC. This codes for CAISEPTEEGYGYTF.

V and J are TRBV7-9 and TRBJ2-1; 7 nucleotides line up with TRBD2. Germline CDR1 and CDR2: SEHNR and FQNEAQ (reference sequence). This CDR3 has 12 residues. The V gene end was trimmed by 6 bases and the J gene end by 10 bases; junction bases not matched to a gene: 6. The CDR3 DNA is TGTGCCAGCAGGCCCCTAGCGGAAGAGCAGTTCTTC. Protein product: CASRPLAEEQFF.

The rearrangement links TRBV7-9 to TRBJ1-2, with TRBD1 matching 8 bases. The CDR3 is made up of 14 amino acids. The V gene's germline CDR1 is SEHNR and CDR2 FQNEAQ (reference sequence). V gave up 1 base and J gave up 4 bases; unmatched junction bases: 2. The CDR3 DNA reads as TGTGCCAGCAGCTTAGAGCAGGGGGCCTATGGCTACACCTTC. Residues: CASSLEQGAYGYTF. The full variable domain, its missing parts supplied by reference TRBV7-9 and TRBJ1-2, is DTGVSQNPRHKITKRGQNVTFRCDPISEHNRLYWYRQTLGQGPEFLTYFQNEAQLEKSRLLSDRFSAERPKGSFSTLEIQRTEQGDSAMYLCASSLEQGAYGYTFGSGTRLTVV.

The rearrangement joins TRBV4-2 to TRBJ2-7, with TRBD2 identical over 11 bases. CDR3 length equals 14 residues. J was trimmed by 6 bases and V by 2 bases; bases with no gene match: 3. Germline V gene data show CDR1 as LGHNA and CDR2 as YNFKEQ. The CDR3: CASSQTGLAAEQYF. The DNA for the CDR3 is TGTGCCAGCAGCCAAACGGGACTAGCGGCCGAGCAGTACTTC.

The chain recombines TRBV15 with TRBJ2-7; a possible D gene is TRBD2 (6 bases). V was trimmed by 0 bases and J by 0 bases, leaving 21 bases between them. Germline CDR1 LNHNV, CDR2 YYDKDF (reference sequence). The CDR3 extends over 19 amino acids. This CDR3 reads CATSREGWSLARSSYEQYF. Written as DNA, the CDR3 is TGTGCCACCAGCAGAGAGGGGTGGTCACTAGCTCGGTCCTCCTACGAGCAGTACTTC.